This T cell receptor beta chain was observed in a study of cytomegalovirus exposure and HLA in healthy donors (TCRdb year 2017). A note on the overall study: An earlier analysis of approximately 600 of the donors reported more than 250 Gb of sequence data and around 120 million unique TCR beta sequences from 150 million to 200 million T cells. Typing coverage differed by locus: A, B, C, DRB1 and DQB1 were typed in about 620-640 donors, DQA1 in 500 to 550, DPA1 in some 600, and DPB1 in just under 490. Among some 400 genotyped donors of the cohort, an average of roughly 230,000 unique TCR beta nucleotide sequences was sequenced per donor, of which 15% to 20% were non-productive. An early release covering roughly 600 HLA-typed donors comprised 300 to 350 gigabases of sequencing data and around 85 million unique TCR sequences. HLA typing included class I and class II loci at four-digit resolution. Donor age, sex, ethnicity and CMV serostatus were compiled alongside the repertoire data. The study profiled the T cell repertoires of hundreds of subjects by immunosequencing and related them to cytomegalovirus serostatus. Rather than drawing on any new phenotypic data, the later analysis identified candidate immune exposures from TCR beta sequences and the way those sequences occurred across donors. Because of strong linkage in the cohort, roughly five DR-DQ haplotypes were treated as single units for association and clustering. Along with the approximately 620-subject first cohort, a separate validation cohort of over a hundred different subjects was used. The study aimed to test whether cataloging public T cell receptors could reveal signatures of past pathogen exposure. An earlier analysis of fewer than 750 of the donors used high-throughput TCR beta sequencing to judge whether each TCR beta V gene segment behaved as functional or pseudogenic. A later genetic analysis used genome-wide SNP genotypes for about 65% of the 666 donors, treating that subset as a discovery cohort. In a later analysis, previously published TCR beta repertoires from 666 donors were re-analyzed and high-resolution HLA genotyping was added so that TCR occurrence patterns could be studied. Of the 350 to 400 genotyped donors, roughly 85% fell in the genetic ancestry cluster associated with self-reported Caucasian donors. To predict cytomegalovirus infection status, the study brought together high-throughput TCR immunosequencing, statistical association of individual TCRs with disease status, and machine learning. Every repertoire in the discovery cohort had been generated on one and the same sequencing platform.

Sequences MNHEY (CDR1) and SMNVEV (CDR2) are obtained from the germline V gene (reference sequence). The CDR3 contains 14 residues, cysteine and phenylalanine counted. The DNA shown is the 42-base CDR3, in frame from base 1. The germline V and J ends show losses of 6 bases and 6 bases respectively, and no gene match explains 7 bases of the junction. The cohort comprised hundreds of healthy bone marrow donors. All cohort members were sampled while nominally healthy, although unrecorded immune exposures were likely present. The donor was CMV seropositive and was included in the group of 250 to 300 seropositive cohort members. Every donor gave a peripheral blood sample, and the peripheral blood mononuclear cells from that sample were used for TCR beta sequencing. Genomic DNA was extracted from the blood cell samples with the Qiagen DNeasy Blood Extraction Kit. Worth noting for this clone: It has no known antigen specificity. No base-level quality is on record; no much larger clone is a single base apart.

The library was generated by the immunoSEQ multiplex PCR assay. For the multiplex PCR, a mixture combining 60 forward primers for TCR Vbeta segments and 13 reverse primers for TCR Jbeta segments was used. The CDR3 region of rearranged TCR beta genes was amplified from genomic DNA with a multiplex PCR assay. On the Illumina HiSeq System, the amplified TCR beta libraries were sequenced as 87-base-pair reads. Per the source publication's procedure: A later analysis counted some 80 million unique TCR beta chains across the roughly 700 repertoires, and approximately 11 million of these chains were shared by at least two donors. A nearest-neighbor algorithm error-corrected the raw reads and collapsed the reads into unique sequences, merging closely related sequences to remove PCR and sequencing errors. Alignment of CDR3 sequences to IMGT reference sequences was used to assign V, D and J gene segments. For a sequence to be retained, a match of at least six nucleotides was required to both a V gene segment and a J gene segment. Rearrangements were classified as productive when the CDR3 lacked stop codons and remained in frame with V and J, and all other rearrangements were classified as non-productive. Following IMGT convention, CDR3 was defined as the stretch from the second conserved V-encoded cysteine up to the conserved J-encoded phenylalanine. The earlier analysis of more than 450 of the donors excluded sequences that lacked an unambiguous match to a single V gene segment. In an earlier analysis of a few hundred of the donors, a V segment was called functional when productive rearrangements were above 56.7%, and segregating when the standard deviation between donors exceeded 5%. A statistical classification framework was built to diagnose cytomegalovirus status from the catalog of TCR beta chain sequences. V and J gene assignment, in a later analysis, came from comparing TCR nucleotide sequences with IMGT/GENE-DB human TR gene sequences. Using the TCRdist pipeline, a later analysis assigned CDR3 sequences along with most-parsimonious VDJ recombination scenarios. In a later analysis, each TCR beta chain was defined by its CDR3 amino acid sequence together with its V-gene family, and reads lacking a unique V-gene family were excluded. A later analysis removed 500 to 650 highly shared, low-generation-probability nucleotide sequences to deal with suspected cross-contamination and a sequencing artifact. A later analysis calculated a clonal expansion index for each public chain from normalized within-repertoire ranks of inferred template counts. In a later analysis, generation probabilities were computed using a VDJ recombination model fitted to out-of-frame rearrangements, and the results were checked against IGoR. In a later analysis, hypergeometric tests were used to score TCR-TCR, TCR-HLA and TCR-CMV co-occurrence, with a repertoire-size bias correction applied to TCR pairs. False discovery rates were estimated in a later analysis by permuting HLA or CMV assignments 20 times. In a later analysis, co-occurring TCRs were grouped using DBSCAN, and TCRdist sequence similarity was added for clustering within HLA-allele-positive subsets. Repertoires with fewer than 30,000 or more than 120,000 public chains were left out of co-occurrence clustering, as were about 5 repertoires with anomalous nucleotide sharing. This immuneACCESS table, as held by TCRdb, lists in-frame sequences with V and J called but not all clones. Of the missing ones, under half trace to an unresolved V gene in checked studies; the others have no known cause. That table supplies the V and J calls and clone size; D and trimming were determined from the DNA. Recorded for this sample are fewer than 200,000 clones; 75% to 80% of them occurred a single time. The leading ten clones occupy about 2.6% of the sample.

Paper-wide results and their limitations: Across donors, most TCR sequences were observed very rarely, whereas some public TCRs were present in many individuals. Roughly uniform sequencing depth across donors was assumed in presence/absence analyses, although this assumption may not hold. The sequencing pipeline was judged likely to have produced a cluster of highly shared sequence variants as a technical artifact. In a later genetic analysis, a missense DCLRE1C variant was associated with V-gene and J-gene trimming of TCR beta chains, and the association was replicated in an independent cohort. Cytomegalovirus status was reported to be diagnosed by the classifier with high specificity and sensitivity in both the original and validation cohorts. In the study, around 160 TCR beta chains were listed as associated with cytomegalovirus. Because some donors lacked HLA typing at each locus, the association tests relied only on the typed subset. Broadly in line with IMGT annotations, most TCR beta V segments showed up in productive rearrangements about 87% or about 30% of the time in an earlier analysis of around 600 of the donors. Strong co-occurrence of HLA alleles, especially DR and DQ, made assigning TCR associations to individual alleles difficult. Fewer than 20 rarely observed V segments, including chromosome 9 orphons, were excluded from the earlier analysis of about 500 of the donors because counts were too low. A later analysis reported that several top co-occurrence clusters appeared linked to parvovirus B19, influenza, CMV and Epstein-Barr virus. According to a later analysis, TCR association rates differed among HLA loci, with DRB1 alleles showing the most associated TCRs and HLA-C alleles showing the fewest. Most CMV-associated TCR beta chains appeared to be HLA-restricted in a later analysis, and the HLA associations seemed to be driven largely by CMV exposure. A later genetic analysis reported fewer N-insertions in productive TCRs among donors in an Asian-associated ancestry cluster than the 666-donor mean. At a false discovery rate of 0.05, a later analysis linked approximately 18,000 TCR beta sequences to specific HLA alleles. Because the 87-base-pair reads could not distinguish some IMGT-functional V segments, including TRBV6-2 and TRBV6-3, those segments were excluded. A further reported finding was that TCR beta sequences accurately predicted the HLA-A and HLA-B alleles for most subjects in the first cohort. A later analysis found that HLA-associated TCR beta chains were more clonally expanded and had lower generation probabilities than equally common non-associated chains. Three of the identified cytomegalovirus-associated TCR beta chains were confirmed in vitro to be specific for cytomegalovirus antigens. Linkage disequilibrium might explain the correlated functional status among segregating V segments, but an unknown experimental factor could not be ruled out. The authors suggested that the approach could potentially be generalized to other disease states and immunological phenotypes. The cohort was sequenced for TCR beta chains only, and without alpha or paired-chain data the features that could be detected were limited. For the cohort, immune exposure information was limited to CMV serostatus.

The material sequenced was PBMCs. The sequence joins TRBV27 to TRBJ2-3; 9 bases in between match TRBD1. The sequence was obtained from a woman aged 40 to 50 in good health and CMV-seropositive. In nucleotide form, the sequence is TGTGCCAGCAGGGGACAGGGAGGTTGGGATACGCAGTATTTT. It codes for CASRGQGGWDTQYF.